Shown below are 19 T cell receptor beta chains from a single sample sequenced in a study of T-cell reconstitution after alpha-beta-depleted transplantation in children (dated by TCRdb to the mid-2010s). The treatment or condition label, as the study defines it: allogeneic hematopoietic cell transplantation with graft depleted of TCRalphabeta T cells and CD19 B cells. The receptor library was made with PCR. Sequencer: Illumina HiSeq 2500. TCR library preparation used molecular barcoding, with unique molecular identifiers applied to normalize quantification of the TCRbeta repertoire. TCRdb redid the processing of the public reads, applying fastp at Q25 and MiXCR, and retained in-frame beta chains. Every CDR3 protein is listed once, alongside the most common genes and DNA of its rows. For this sample the table gives almost 250,000 distinct CDR3 sequences, of which under 30% were detected only once. The top ten hold about 2.5% of the sample.

The specimen was PBMCs, collected before TCRalphabeta/CD19-depleted stem cell transplant. The source is a girl aged 2-9 years with Fanconi anemia, due to receive a stem cell transplant.

Many counts were recorded for this clonotype. The rearrangement joins TRBV5-1 to TRBJ2-3; D is undetermined. There are 16 residues in the CDR3. From germline, CDR1 is SGHRS and CDR2 YFSETQ. Trimming removed 1 base from V and 1 base from J, with 13 bases in between. This CDR3 reads CASSLLQFYRTDTQYF. The CDR3 coding sequence is TGCGCCAGCAGCTTGCTTCAGTTTTACCGCACAGATACGCAGTATTTT. The full variable domain, in which reference TRBV5-1 and TRBJ2-3 provide the parts outside the CDR3, is KAGVTQTPRYLIKTRGQQVTLSCSPISGHRSVSWYQQTPGQGLQFLFEYFSETQRNKGNFPGRFSGRQFSNSRSEMNVSTLELGDSALYLCASSLLQFYRTDTQYFGPGTRLTVL.

The chain couples TRBV2 to TRBJ2-5, with D possibly being TRBD2 (5 bases). The CDR3 has 13 residues. Germline V gene data show CDR1 as SNHLY and CDR2 as FYNNEI. Between the trimmed V and J ends, which lost 7 bases and 3 bases, there was a span of 12 bases. CDR3 sequence: CASTWESKETQYF. As DNA, the CDR3 is TGTGCCAGCACGTGGGAGTCGAAAGAGACCCAGTACTTC.

Ten or more counts support this clonotype. This chain connects TRBV20-1 to TRBJ2-1, with 8 bases lining up with TRBD2. Germline assignment: CDR1 DFQATT and CDR2 SNEGSKA (reference sequence). The junction had 15 bases not matched to a gene; V was cut back by 3 bases and J by 5 bases. The CDR3 sequence is 17 residues long. The CDR3 DNA reads as TGCAGTGCTAGCCCCAACCCACGAACTAGCGGACACAATGAGCAGTTCTTC. This gives the protein CSASPNPRTSGHNEQFF.

This clonotype has at least ten counts. This chain joins TRBV10-3 and TRBJ2-7; TRBD1 is a possible D gene (6 bases). V was trimmed by 6 bases and J by 9 bases, leaving 12 bases between them. The CDR3 has 11 residues. Germline V gives CDR1 ENHRY, CDR2 SYGVKD. The CDR3 is CAISSSQGQYF. CDR3 sequence (DNA): TGTGCCATCAGCTCCTCACAGGGGCAGTACTTC.

There are a few counts of this clonotype. This rearrangement joins TRBV29-1 to TRBJ2-7; D not certain. CDR3 size: 13 residues. V lost 4 bases to trimming and J lost 2 bases, with 12 bases between them. Germline-derived CDR1 and CDR2 are SQVTM and ANQGSEA. CDR3 in DNA: TGCAGCGTTGGTTCCATCGAGACCTACGAGCAGTACTTC. Its protein is CSVGSIETYEQYF.

The sample holds many counts of this clonotype. For the CDR3, the DNA is TGTGCCAGCGGGACAGGCTCCTACGAGCAGTACTTC. Residues: CASGTGSYEQYF. The rearrangement joins TRBV7-9 to TRBJ2-7; 8 nucleotides line up with TRBD1. The CDR3 spans 12 residues. CDR1 and CDR2 from the germline V gene are SEHNR and FQNEAQ (reference sequence). V trimming: 8 bases; J trimming: 0 bases; junction bases outside the gene matches: 0.

The chain combines TRBV20-1 with TRBJ1-5; D is ambiguous. The CDR3 sequence is 15 residues long. Deletions cut 1 base from V and 0 bases from J, with 10 bases between. Per germline, CDR1 DFQATT and CDR2 SNEGSKA (reference sequence). CDR3 DNA: TGCAGTGCTAGAGGGTTGCGGTATAGCAATCAGCCCCAGCATTTT. Its translation: CSARGLRYSNQPQHF.

This clonotype was seen only a few times. This chain joins TRBV28 and TRBJ2-1; TRBD1 is a possible D gene (6 bases). The germline V gene encodes CDR1 MDHEN and CDR2 SYDVKM. V lost 1 base and J lost 5, with 15 bases in between. The CDR3 runs 16 residues. This chain's CDR3 is CASSLFPGELDNEQFF. The DNA for the CDR3 is TGTGCCAGCAGTTTATTCCCAGGGGAGCTAGACAATGAGCAGTTCTTC.

This clonotype was observed at least ten times. The J gene is TRBJ2-1, the V gene TRBV6-1; 11 positions agree with TRBD2. CDR3 length: 17 residues. V lost 4 bases to trimming and J lost 6 bases; unmatched junction nucleotides: 11. Germline V gene sequence: CDR1 MNHNS, CDR2 SASEGT. This chain's CDR3 is CASSVYHGTSGSNEQFF. CDR3 nucleotide sequence: TGTGCCAGCAGTGTATACCACGGGACTAGCGGTTCCAATGAGCAGTTCTTC.

The CDR3 is CASSTTGGLYGYTF. The DNA of the CDR3 is TGTGCCAGCAGCACCACAGGGGGTCTCTATGGCTACACCTTC. This chain links TRBV7-2 with TRBJ1-2, with 8 bases lining up with TRBD1. Germline lookup yields CDR1 SGHTA and CDR2 FQGNSA. The CDR3 spans 14 residues. The J segment lost 4 bases and the V segment lost 5 bases, leaving 6 bases of the junction unmatched.

This clonotype has only a few counts. V gene TRBV29-1 combines with J gene TRBJ2-3, with TRBD2 identical over 7 bases. From germline, CDR1 is SQVTM and CDR2 ANQGSEA. The CDR3 loop spans 14 amino acids. The V and J ends lost 6 bases and 2 bases, in that order; junction bases with no gene match: 8. Written as DNA, the CDR3 is TGCAGCGTGCCTCCTAGCGGCTCCACAGATACGCAGTATTTT. It translates to CSVPPSGSTDTQYF.

This clonotype was seen only a few times. This sequence joins TRBV5-1 and TRBJ2-2; D is unresolved. The V gene lost 0 bases and the J gene lost 8 bases, with 8 bases spanning the gap. The CDR3 is 13 amino acids. The germline gives CDR1 SGHRS, CDR2 YFSETQ. The CDR3 bases are TGCGCCAGCAGCTTGGAAAGCCAAGGGGAGCTGTTTTTT. Translated: CASSLESQGELFF.

The sample holds many counts of this clonotype. The chain uses TRBV12-3 or TRBV12-4 and TRBJ2-5; D uncertain. Trimming took 1 base from V and 1 from J, leaving 7 bases between them. This CDR3 has 14 amino acids. The DNA of the CDR3 is TGTGCCAGCAGTTTAGTACTCCGCCAAGAGACCCAGTACTTC. Translation gives CASSLVLRQETQYF.

At least ten counts were recorded for this clonotype. V usage is TRBV6-1 and J usage is TRBJ2-7, with D perhaps matching TRBD1 (6 bases). The CDR3 is 14 residues long. Trimming pared 10 bases from V and 3 bases from J, leaving 19 bases between. CDR1 is MNHNS and CDR2 is SASEGT in the germline V gene. CDR3 bases: TGTGCCATCGACCAAGACAGGAACTTCTACGAGCAGTACTTC. It encodes CAIDQDRNFYEQYF.

This clonotype has just a few counts. The J gene is TRBJ2-3, the V gene TRBV20-1, with no clear D. CDR1 DFQATT and CDR2 SNEGSKA come from the germline V gene (reference sequence). V was cut by 3 bases and J by 1 base, with 17 bases left in between. This CDR3 has 16 residues. The CDR3 DNA sequence: TGCAGTGCTAGTAACGAGGCCGGGTTAGGCACAGATACGCAGTATTTT. Translated, it gives CSASNEAGLGTDTQYF.

This clonotype was observed a single time. The chain carries TRBV20-1 and TRBJ2-7, with unresolved D. CDR3 length: 13 amino acids. Trimming left V 3 bases short and J 1 base short, with 10 bases between. Germline lookup yields CDR1 DFQATT and CDR2 SNEGSKA (reference sequence). Here the CDR3 reads CSASFSSSYEQYF. In DNA form, the CDR3 reads TGCAGTGCTAGTTTTTCTAGTTCCTACGAGCAGTACTTC.

The chain has TRBV29-1 and TRBJ2-5, with a tentative D call TRBD2 (5 bases). In germline, CDR1 is SQVTM, CDR2 ANQGSEA. V was clipped by 3 bases and J by 7 bases, with 18 bases between them. This CDR3 is 14 amino acids long. This CDR3 reads CSVDPLGFAGTQYF. CDR3 nucleotides: TGCAGCGTTGACCCCTTGGGTTTCGCGGGGACCCAGTACTTC.

V and J are TRBV28 and TRBJ2-4, with TRBD1 as a possible D gene (6 bases). Germline values: CDR1 MDHEN, CDR2 SYDVKM. Between the trimmed V and J ends, which lost 5 bases and 9 bases, there was a span of 8 bases. This CDR3 is built from 11 residues. The CDR3 is CASSDRFIQYF. CDR3 coding DNA: TGTGCCAGCAGTGACAGGTTCATTCAGTACTTC.

The V call is TRBV24-1, the J call TRBJ2-5; perhaps TRBD1 as D (5 bases). V lost 4 bases, J lost 3 bases, and 20 bases lay in between. CDR3 length equals 17 residues. Looked up from germline, CDR1 is KGHDR and CDR2 is SFDVKD. The CDR3 DNA reads TGTGCCACCAGTGACCGTAACAGGTCCCCGGCGGAAGAGACCCAGTACTTC. Protein product: CATSDRNRSPAEETQYF.